The sequence of this TCR beta chain was determined in a study of PD-1 blockade in classical Hodgkin lymphoma. This table comes from immunoSEQ multiplex PCR, and its TCRdb copy is limited to in-frame clones, with some not included. The sample lists about 97,000 clones, about 89% occurring once. Trimming cost V 3 bases and J 4 bases, with 15 bases left between them. Germline assignment: CDR1 LGHNA and CDR2 YNFKEQ. CDR3 length equals 15 residues. Each and every patient relapsed after autologous stem cell transplantation, and patients got differing brentuximab vedotin exposure. Material: peripheral blood mononuclear cells (PBMCs), obtained before the second cycle of nivolumab. The V call is TRBV4-2, the J call TRBJ1-2, with TRBD1 as a possible D gene (5 bases). The origin of this receptor is a human donor with classical Hodgkin lymphoma. This CDR3 is CASSQETGFIYGYTF. CDR3 coding DNA: TGTGCCAGCAGCCAGGAAACAGGTTTCATCTATGGCTACACCTTC.